Presented here are 20 T cell receptor beta chains from one specimen sequenced in a study of blood T cell repertoires in COVID-19. Sequencing was performed with immunoSEQ multiplex PCR; in TCRdb, only in-frame clones are kept and a portion is missing. The sample has some 270,000 clones, about 90% seen once. Sequenced material: PBMCs or T cells enriched from blood (not recorded which). All receptors come from a woman between 55 and 75 years old who had recovered from COVID-19.

The chain employs TRBV5-1 and TRBJ2-1; D gene ambiguous. V lost 0 bases, J lost 0 bases, and 19 bases lay in between. CDR3 length: 19 residues. Germline V lookup: CDR1 SGHRS, CDR2 YFSETQ. The CDR3 is CASSLAKVGPGSSYNEQFF. For the CDR3, the DNA is TGCGCCAGCAGCTTGGCCAAAGTTGGCCCAGGTAGCTCCTACAATGAGCAGTTCTTC.

In its sample, this clone was seen many times. CDR3 nucleotides: TGCGCCAGCAGCCAGAGCAGGGGGCTGGTCTATGGCTACACCTTC. It codes for CASSQSRGLVYGYTF. The J gene is TRBJ1-2, the V gene TRBV4-1; the match to TRBD1 covers 8 bases. V trimming: 3 bases; J trimming: 4 bases; junction bases outside the gene matches: 7. The CDR3 is made up of 15 amino acids. Germline V gene sequence: CDR1 MGHRA, CDR2 YSYEKL.

The V and J genes are TRBV24-1 and TRBJ1-2; maybe TRBD1 (5 bases). In germline, CDR1 is KGHDR, CDR2 SFDVKD. V lost 0 bases to trimming and J lost 9 bases, with 10 bases between them. The CDR3 is 13 amino acids. CDR3 region: CATSDLWQGSYTF. CDR3 bases: TGTGCCACCAGTGATTTGTGGCAGGGAAGCTACACCTTC.

J is TRBJ2-2 and V is TRBV9; 9 positions match TRBD2. Germline V lookup: CDR1 SGDLS, CDR2 YYNGEE. V was pared by 0 bases and J by 7 bases, with 7 bases of the junction left unmatched. The CDR3 is 16 residues long. CDR3 nucleotide sequence: TGTGCCAGCAGCGTAGCCCCTAGCGGGGTCGACGGGGAGCTGTTTTTT. This sequence encodes CASSVAPSGVDGELFF.

The chain links TRBV29-1 to TRBJ2-1; maybe TRBD1 (7 bases). Germline V CDR1 and CDR2: SQVTM, ANQGSEA. This CDR3 has 13 amino acids. Trimming shortened V by 5 bases and J by 6 bases, and 14 bases separated the two germline ends. The CDR3 loop is CSVITGEVNEQFF. DNA for the CDR3: TGCAGCGTTATTACAGGGGAGGTCAATGAGCAGTTCTTC.

The rearrangement links TRBV9 to TRBJ2-2; D is possibly TRBD1 (6 bases). CDR3 length: 15 residues. V dropped 0 bases and J dropped 4 bases, with 10 bases sitting between them. Per germline, CDR1 SGDLS and CDR2 YYNGEE. CDR3 bases: TGTGCCAGCAGCGTAGCGGGACACCTCACCGGGGAGCTGTTTTTT. Encoded protein: CASSVAGHLTGELFF.

The rearrangement joins TRBV5-4 to TRBJ1-4; D perhaps matches TRBD1 (5 bases). The CDR3 consists of 13 residues. V lost 4 bases, J lost 7 bases, and 11 bases lay in between. Germline values: CDR1 SGHNT, CDR2 YYREEE (reference sequence). The CDR3 bases are TGTGCCAGCAGCAGGGCCGGGGGTGAAAAACTGTTTTTT. Amino acid sequence: CASSRAGGEKLFF.

The CDR3 region is CASRRLAGPRAALYEQYF. CDR3 nucleotides: TGTGCCAGCAGAAGACTAGCGGGCCCAAGGGCCGCGCTATACGAGCAGTACTTC. V gene TRBV4-2 combines with J gene TRBJ2-7; 10 bases line up with TRBD2. V was pared by 6 bases and J by 4 bases, with 18 bases of the junction left unmatched. The CDR3 runs 18 residues. Germline-derived CDR1 and CDR2 are LGHNA and YNFKEQ.

V usage is TRBV11-2 and J usage is TRBJ2-2; D is possibly TRBD1 (5 bases). The CDR3 consists of 16 residues. CDR1 is SGHAT and CDR2 is FQNNGV in the germline V gene. V was pared by 1 base and J by 5 bases, with 14 bases between. The CDR3 reads CASSLVWQGGTGELFF. The CDR3 DNA reads as TGTGCCAGCAGCTTAGTATGGCAGGGTGGGACCGGGGAGCTGTTTTTT.

The chain uses TRBV20-1 and TRBJ1-5; maybe TRBD1 (5 bases). Trimming stripped 3 bases from V and 6 bases from J, with 12 bases between. The length of the CDR3 is 13 residues. The germline V gene encodes CDR1 DFQATT and CDR2 SNEGSKA (reference sequence). This chain's CDR3 is CSASGGGGQPQHF. The CDR3 region has the DNA TGCAGTGCTAGTGGTGGGGGAGGTCAGCCCCAGCATTTT.

V and J are TRBV28 and TRBJ2-3, with a weak D call TRBD2 (7 bases). The CDR3 spans 16 residues. Trimming pared 5 bases from V and 6 bases from J, leaving 21 bases between. Per the germline V gene, CDR1 is MDHEN and CDR2 is SYDVKM. CDR3 sequence reads: CASSPGGGAQVDTQYF. In nucleotides, the CDR3 is TGTGCCAGCAGTCCAGGAGGGGGGGCGCAGGTGGATACGCAGTATTTT.

The chain recombines TRBV3-1 (or the pseudogene TRBV3-2) with TRBJ1-2; 9 bases are a match to TRBD1. The CDR3 contains 14 residues. Per the germline V gene, CDR1 is LGHDT and CDR2 is YNNKEL (reference sequence). Trimming cost V 4 bases and J 7 bases; bases outside gene matches: 7. The CDR3 sequence is CASSPRTGVFGYTF. The CDR3 nucleotides read TGTGCCAGCAGCCCACGGACAGGGGTGTTTGGCTACACCTTC.

The chain employs TRBV2 and TRBJ1-2; 8 bases are a match to TRBD1. Germline V gene sequence: CDR1 SNHLY, CDR2 FYNNEI. The CDR3 spans 14 residues. J gave up 4 bases and V 8 bases, and 9 bases lay outside the gene matches. CDR3 nucleotides: TGTGCCAGCCGGCTACCAGGGGGCGGCTATGGCTACACCTTC. Translation gives CASRLPGGGYGYTF.

Note on this clone: One base away lies a much larger clone, so this may be a sequencing read error. Other DNA sequences from this sample encode an identical CDR3 as well. The rearrangement uses TRBV7-3 and TRBJ2-1; 11 nucleotides agree with TRBD2. The CDR3 is made up of 15 amino acids. Germline CDR1 and CDR2: SGHTA and FQGTGA. With V trimmed by 3 bases and J by 2 bases, 0 bases remained unmatched. The CDR3 region has the DNA TGTGCCAGCAGCTTTAGCGGGGGGGCCTACAATGAGCAGTTCTTC. It encodes CASSFSGGAYNEQFF. Supplemented by reference TRBV7-3 and TRBJ2-1, the full variable domain reads GAGVSQTPSNKVTEKGKYVELRCDPISGHTALYWYRQSLGQGPEFLIYFQGTGAADDSGLPNDRFFAVRPEGSVSTLKIQRTERGDSAVYLCASSFSGGAYNEQFFGPGTRLTVL.

The gene calls are TRBV7-8 and TRBJ1-1; weak D call: TRBD1 (6 bases). The CDR3 extends over 15 amino acids. The V gene's germline CDR1 is SGHVS and CDR2 FQNEAQ. Between the trimmed V and J ends, which lost 6 bases and 4 bases, there was a span of 18 bases. The DNA of the CDR3 is TGTGCCAGCAGAGGGGGAGGGGGACCGGCCACTGAAGCTTTCTTT. Translating it yields CASRGGGGPATEAFF.

V gene TRBV24-1 combines with J gene TRBJ2-3, with 9 bases lining up with TRBD2. This CDR3 has 15 residues. V shed 4 bases, J shed 0 bases, and the junction held 1 base outside the gene matches. CDR1 is KGHDR, CDR2 SFDVKD, per germline. DNA of the CDR3: TGTGCCACCAGTGAGACTAGCGGTAGCACAGATACGCAGTATTTT. Protein product: CATSETSGSTDTQYF.

The V and J genes are TRBV30 and TRBJ1-6; possible D gene TRBD1, 6 bases. Germline V CDR1 and CDR2: GTSNPN, SVGIG (reference sequence). V shed 7 bases and J shed 4 bases, with 11 bases lying between them. The CDR3 runs to 13 residues. CDR3 amino acids: CASSGQYNSPLHF. CDR3 nucleotides: TGTGCCTCCAGTGGACAGTATAATTCACCCCTCCACTTT.

The chain is built from TRBV11-3 and TRBJ2-3; TRBD2 matches 9 bases. The V gene's germline CDR1 is SGHNT and CDR2 YENEEA. This CDR3 has 15 amino acids. V was pared by 4 bases and J by 5 bases, with 7 bases of the junction left unmatched. CDR3 sequence: CASSSSGVGGDTQYF. CDR3 DNA: TGTGCCAGCAGCTCTAGCGGGGTAGGGGGAGATACGCAGTATTTT.

The CDR3 DNA sequence: TGTGCCAGCTACGTGACAGGATGGATAGCTGGCTACACCTTC. Translated, it gives CASYVTGWIAGYTF. V is TRBV6-5 and J is TRBJ1-2; tentatively, D is TRBD1 (6 bases). The V gene's germline CDR1 is MNHEY and CDR2 SVGAGI. Trimming stripped 8 bases from V and 7 bases from J, with 20 bases between. The CDR3 spans 14 residues.

V usage is TRBV7-6 and J usage is TRBJ2-7, with a weak D call TRBD1 (6 bases). CDR3 length equals 17 residues. The germline V and J ends were trimmed by 5 bases and 1 base, with 21 bases remaining between them. Germline lookup yields CDR1 SGHVS and CDR2 FNYEAQ. CDR3 loop: CASSPEGVRSSSYEQYF. CDR3 coding DNA: TGTGCCAGCAGCCCCGAGGGGGTGCGGAGTTCTTCCTACGAGCAGTACTTC. Full variable domain (remainder filled in from reference TRBV7-6 and TRBJ2-7): GAGVSQSPRYKVTKRGQDVALRCDPISGHVSLYWYRQALGQGPEFLTYFNYEAQQDKSGLPNDRFSAERPEGSISTLTIQRTEQRDSAMYRCASSPEGVRSSSYEQYFGPGTRLTVT.